This T cell receptor (beta chain) was sequenced in a study of T-cell reconstitution after alpha-beta-depleted transplantation in children. This clonotype was picked up many times. Its antigen remains unidentified. Study-level findings and limits: Diversity and T-cell counts at one year after transplant derived mostly from new T cells. Surviving recipient T cells and thymic progenitors underlay high day-60 TCRbeta diversity in some patients. At around two months after transplant, the alpha-beta T cells were reportedly derived from several hundred expanded clones that came from non-depleted graft cells.

CDR1 and CDR2 (germline): WSHSY, SAAADI. V gave up 0 bases and J gave up 6 bases, with 9 bases separating them. The CDR3 length is 14 residues. Preparing the TCRbeta library involved the use of unique molecular identifiers. TCRdb used MiXCR to reprocess the PCR reads, holding one entry per CDR3 protein. The sample lists over 100,000 distinct CDR3 sequences, approximately 10% occurring once. The chain has TRBV10-2 and TRBJ2-1; no definite D call. The specimen comprised PBMCs, sampled before TCRalphabeta/CD19-depleted stem cell transplant. This receptor was identified in a boy younger than 10 with acute lymphoblastic leukemia, due to receive a stem cell transplant. The CDR3 nucleotides are TGCGCCAGCAGTGAGTCCTTGGCAGTCAATGAGCAGTTCTTC. Its translation: CASSESLAVNEQFF.